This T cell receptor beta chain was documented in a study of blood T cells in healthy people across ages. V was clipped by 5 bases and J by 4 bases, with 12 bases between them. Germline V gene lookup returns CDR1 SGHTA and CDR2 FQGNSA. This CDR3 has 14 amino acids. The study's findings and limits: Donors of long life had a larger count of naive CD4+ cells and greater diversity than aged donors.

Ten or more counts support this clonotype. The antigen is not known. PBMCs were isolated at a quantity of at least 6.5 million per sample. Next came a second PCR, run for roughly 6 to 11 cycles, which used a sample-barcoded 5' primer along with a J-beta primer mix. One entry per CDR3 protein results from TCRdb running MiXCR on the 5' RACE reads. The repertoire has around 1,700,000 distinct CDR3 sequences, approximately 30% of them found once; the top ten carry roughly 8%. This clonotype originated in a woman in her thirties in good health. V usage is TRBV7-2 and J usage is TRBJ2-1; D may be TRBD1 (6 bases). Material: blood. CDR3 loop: CASSQITGYNEQFF. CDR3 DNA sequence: TGTGCCAGCAGCCAGATTACAGGGTACAATGAGCAGTTCTTC.